Shown below are 5 T cell receptor beta chains from a single sample sequenced in a study of cytomegalovirus exposure and HLA in healthy donors. The PCR employed 60 Vbeta primers together with 13 Jbeta primers. Some clones are missing from TCRdb's copy, which holds only in-frame ones; the method was immunoSEQ multiplex PCR. In the table there are 150,000 or so clones, around three quarters of which are singletons. The specimen was PBMCs. The source of these receptors is a woman aged 55 to 70 in good health and CMV-seropositive.

The chain carries TRBV27 and TRBJ2-7, with 8 nucleotides matching TRBD2. The CDR3 extends over 15 amino acids. Germline V gene lookup returns CDR1 MNHEY and CDR2 SMNVEV (reference sequence). The trim removed 3 bases at V and 0 bases at J, leaving 4 bases unmatched. This chain's CDR3 is CASSLGGGISYEQYF. The CDR3 DNA follows: TGTGCCAGCAGTTTGGGCGGGGGGATCTCCTACGAGCAGTACTTC.

The gene calls are TRBV28 and TRBJ2-2; 9 bases align to TRBD1. CDR1 is MDHEN and CDR2 is SYDVKM in the germline V gene. The trim removed 4 bases at V and 5 bases at J, leaving 8 bases unmatched. This CDR3 is built from 16 residues. The CDR3 DNA reads TGTGCCAGCAGTTCACCGGGACAGGGAATAACCGGGGAGCTGTTTTTT. Its translation is CASSSPGQGITGELFF. The full variable domain, its missing parts supplied by reference TRBV28 and TRBJ2-2, is DVKVTQSSRYLVKRTGEKVFLECVQDMDHENMFWYRQDPGLGLRLIYFSYDVKMKEKGDIPEGYSVSREKKERFSLILESASTNQTSMYLCASSSPGQGITGELFFGEGSRLTVL.

The chain couples TRBV2 to TRBJ1-1; 9 bases line up with TRBD1. The germline CDR1 and CDR2 sequences are SNHLY and FYNNEI. V trimming: 6 bases; J trimming: 4 bases; junction bases outside the gene matches: 9. The CDR3 extends over 15 amino acids. This CDR3 is CASRFRDRVSTEAFF. Here the CDR3 DNA reads TGTGCCAGCAGATTCCGGGACAGGGTATCCACTGAAGCTTTCTTT.

The chain links TRBV10-3 to TRBJ1-3; no definite D call. V shed 6 bases and J shed 2 bases, with 17 bases lying between them. CDR1 and CDR2 from the germline V gene are ENHRY and SYGVKD. This CDR3 is 16 amino acids long. CDR3 sequence reads: CAISADRGSAGNTIYF. Here the CDR3 DNA reads TGTGCCATCAGCGCAGACCGAGGGTCGGCTGGAAACACCATATATTTT.

This chain connects TRBV2 to TRBJ2-5, with 10 nucleotides matching TRBD2. The CDR3 is made up of 14 amino acids. Per the germline V gene, CDR1 is SNHLY and CDR2 is FYNNEI. V was clipped by 8 bases and J by 5 bases; unmatched bases: 8. The CDR3 sequence is CASRSGRAGETQYF. In DNA form, the CDR3 reads TGTGCCAGCCGGAGCGGGAGGGCTGGGGAGACCCAGTACTTC.